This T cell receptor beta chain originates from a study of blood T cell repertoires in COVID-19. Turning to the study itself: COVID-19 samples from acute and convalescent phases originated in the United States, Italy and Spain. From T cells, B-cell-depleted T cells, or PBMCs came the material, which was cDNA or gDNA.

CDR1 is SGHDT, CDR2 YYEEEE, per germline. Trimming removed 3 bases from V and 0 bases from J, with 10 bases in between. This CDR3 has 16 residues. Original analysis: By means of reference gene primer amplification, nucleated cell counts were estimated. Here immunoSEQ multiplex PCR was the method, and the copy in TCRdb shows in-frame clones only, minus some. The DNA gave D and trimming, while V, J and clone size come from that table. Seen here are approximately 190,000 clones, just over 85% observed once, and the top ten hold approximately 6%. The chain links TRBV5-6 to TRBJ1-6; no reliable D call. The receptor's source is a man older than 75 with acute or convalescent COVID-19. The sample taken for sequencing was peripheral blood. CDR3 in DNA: TGTGCCAGCAGCTCGAAAACGAGCTCCTATAATTCACCCCTCCACTTT. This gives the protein CASSSKTSSYNSPLHF.